This note documents a single T cell receptor (beta chain) sequence. The antigen remains undetermined. This entry comes from a study of vaccination and CD4 T cells after COVID-19. The Oncomine TCR Beta short-read assay was what sequenced the DNA obtained from cultured CD4+ T cells. CD4+ T cells were cultured, and genomic DNA was extracted from them. Via MiXCR, TCRdb re-called the PCR reads, giving one row per CDR3 protein. Of fewer than 9,000 distinct CDR3 sequences listed, under 75% are singletons. Noted treatment: approximately nine-day PBMC culture with coronavirus spike peptide pools or control peptides (ViraFEST assay). Via ViraFEST, peptide pools expanded antigen-specific T cells before TCR sequencing. The source of this sequence is a human donor who had recovered from COVID-19. The sample comprised CD4+ T cells from blood, cultured in vitro.

The CDR3 spells CASSLGLAGITDTQYF. In DNA, the CDR3 is TGTGCCAGCAGTTTGGGACTAGCGGGGATTACAGATACGCAGTATTTT. V usage is TRBV28 and J usage is TRBJ2-3; 13 nucleotides align to TRBD2. The CDR3 is 16 amino acids. V lost 3 bases and J lost 3; bases outside the gene matches: 3. The germline V gene encodes CDR1 MDHEN and CDR2 SYDVKM. The full variable domain, rest sourced from reference TRBV28 and TRBJ2-3, is DVKVTQSSRYLVKRTGEKVFLECVQDMDHENMFWYRQDPGLGLRLIYFSYDVKMKEKGDIPEGYSVSREKKERFSLILESASTNQTSMYLCASSLGLAGITDTQYFGPGTRLTVL.